The 30 T cell receptor beta chains in this list originate from one sample, sequenced in a study of identical twins (dated by TCRdb to 2016 to 2017). The library was built by means of 5' RACE. Instrument on record: Illumina HiSeq 2000. TCRdb reworked the public reads: Q25 trimming with fastp, MiXCR clone assembly, productive beta chains retained. For every CDR3 protein sequence, its rows merge into one entry that carries the most common genes and DNA. The sample table contains under 1 million distinct CDR3 sequences; only one count was recorded for about 12% of them. The ten top clones hold roughly 1.5% of the sample. The sample was also reused in another study, on yellow fever vaccine responses in identical twins.

Sequencing was performed on PBMCs. The receptor source for this set is a woman under 30 in good health.

This clonotype has a handful of counts. The rearrangement joins TRBV5-4 to TRBJ1-5, with a possible D match to TRBD1 (6 bases). The CDR3 is 14 amino acids. Deletions cut 3 bases from V and 3 bases from J, with 10 bases between. Per germline, CDR1 SGHNT and CDR2 YYREEE (reference sequence). In DNA form, the CDR3 reads TGTGCCAGCAGCTCCCAGGGGTACAATCAGCCCCAGCATTTT. Residues: CASSSQGYNQPQHF.

The rearrangement links TRBV15 to TRBJ2-1, with 9 positions matching TRBD2. Per germline, CDR1 LNHNV and CDR2 YYDKDF (reference sequence). The CDR3 sequence is 17 residues long. V gave up 0 bases and J gave up 9 bases; unmatched junction bases: 12. The CDR3 sequence: CATSRDTTVAGVGEQFF. The DNA for the CDR3 is TGTGCCACCAGCAGAGATACGACCGTAGCGGGAGTAGGTGAGCAGTTCTTC.

This chain links TRBV5-4 with TRBJ2-7; possibly TRBD1 or TRBD2 for D (6 bases each). V lost 3 bases and J lost 2, with 15 bases in between. From germline, CDR1 is SGHNT and CDR2 YYREEE (reference sequence). The CDR3 consists of 15 residues. The CDR3 spells CASSSFGGETYEQYF. CDR3 in DNA: TGTGCCAGCAGCTCCTTCGGGGGCGAAACCTACGAGCAGTACTTC.

This clonotype showed up just once. The J gene is TRBJ2-1, the V gene TRBV6-2 or TRBV6-3; TRBD2 matches at 11 bases. J lost 7 bases, V lost 5 bases, and 10 bases had no gene match. The CDR3 length is 16 residues. The germline CDR1 and CDR2 sequences are MNHEY and SVGEGT. The CDR3 DNA sequence: TGTGCCAGCAGTCTAGTAGCGGGAGGGCCCATGAATGAGCAGTTCTTC. Encoded protein: CASSLVAGGPMNEQFF.

This clonotype was observed many times. The rearrangement links TRBV5-1 to TRBJ2-3; TRBD1 might be the D (5 bases). Germline values: CDR1 SGHRS, CDR2 YFSETQ. There are 16 residues in the CDR3. V lost 4 bases to trimming and J lost 4 bases, with 19 bases between them. CDR3: CASSLAWQGLSDTQYF. The CDR3 nucleotides are TGCGCCAGCAGCCTCGCTTGGCAGGGTCTCTCAGATACGCAGTATTTT.

The chain links TRBV7-8 to TRBJ1-5; no clear D gene. Germline V CDR1 and CDR2: SGHVS, FQNEAQ. V was clipped by 4 bases and J by 10 bases, with 23 bases between them. This CDR3 comprises 16 residues. CDR3 DNA: TGTGCCAGCAGCTACGCCGGGTGGGATCGGTTCAGCCCCCAGCATTTT. This gives the protein CASSYAGWDRFSPQHF.

The V and J genes are TRBV3-1 and TRBJ2-3, with 13 bases matching TRBD2. The CDR3 is 18 residues long. With V trimmed by 0 bases and J by 4 bases, 7 bases remained unmatched. Germline V CDR1 and CDR2: LGHDT, YNNKEL (reference sequence). Here the CDR3 DNA reads TGTGCCAGCAGCCAAGAATACGGACTAGCGGGAGCGGCAGATACGCAGTATTTT. Its translation: CASSQEYGLAGAADTQYF.

In this sample, this clonotype turned up a few times. The V call is TRBV21-1, the J call TRBJ1-6; the table's D call TRBD1 went unverified against the DNA. TRBV21-1 is marked as a pseudogene. This CDR3 has 16 amino acids. For the CDR3, the DNA is TGTGCCAGCAGCTACGACAGGCTCTCCTATAATTCACCCCTCCACTTT. It translates to CASSYDRLSYNSPLHF.

This clonotype appeared a few times. The chain combines TRBV4-1 with TRBJ2-1, with D unresolved. Germline CDR1 is MGHRA and CDR2 is YSYEKL. The CDR3 is 22 residues long. V was pared by 0 bases and J by 0 bases, with 27 bases between. The CDR3 spells CASSQDLGLLDQPLSSYNEQFF. CDR3 nucleotide sequence: TGCGCCAGCAGCCAAGATTTAGGCTTGCTGGACCAACCATTAAGCTCCTACAATGAGCAGTTCTTC.

This clonotype was observed a handful of times. This chain links TRBV5-1 with TRBJ2-2; D unresolved. Germline lookup yields CDR1 SGHRS and CDR2 YFSETQ. The CDR3 consists of 15 residues. Trimming removed 6 bases at V and 0 bases at J, with 12 bases between. This chain's CDR3 is CASIPGTANTGELFF. As DNA, the CDR3 is TGCGCCAGCATCCCTGGCACAGCGAACACCGGGGAGCTGTTTTTT.

The sample holds a few counts of this clonotype. The chain has TRBV2 and TRBJ1-2, with D uncertain. Germline V gives CDR1 SNHLY, CDR2 FYNNEI. The CDR3 has 16 amino acids. V gave up 1 base and J gave up 4 bases, with 16 bases separating them. The CDR3 DNA sequence: TGTGCCAGCAGTGAAGAAGAAGTCTCGTCTCGCTATGGCTACACCTTC. Its translation: CASSEEEVSSRYGYTF.

V is TRBV2 and J is TRBJ2-1; TRBD2 matches at 10 bases. J gave up 3 bases and V 6 bases, and 5 bases lay outside the gene matches. The CDR3 contains 15 residues. Germline CDR1 and CDR2: SNHLY and FYNNEI. The CDR3 DNA reads as TGTGCCAGCAGCACCCGGACTAGCGGCTACAATGAGCAGTTCTTC. It codes for CASSTRTSGYNEQFF.

This clonotype has only a few counts. V gene TRBV20-1 combines with J gene TRBJ2-3; unclear D gene. V was trimmed by 0 bases and J by 0 bases, leaving 7 bases between them. The CDR3 is 14 amino acids. Germline V gene lookup returns CDR1 DFQATT and CDR2 SNEGSKA (reference sequence). CDR3 sequence reads: CSARDSLSTDTQYF. The DNA for the CDR3 is TGCAGTGCTAGAGACTCATTGAGCACAGATACGCAGTATTTT.

This clonotype appeared a few times. The chain has TRBV7-2 and TRBJ2-7, with TRBD2 matching 12 bases. Germline V gene lookup returns CDR1 SGHTA and CDR2 FQGNSA. This CDR3 region has 14 residues. V lost 5 bases to trimming and J lost 2 bases; unmatched junction nucleotides: 1. The CDR3 DNA reads TGTGCCAGCAGCGCTAGCGGGGGGGCCTACGAGCAGTACGTC. Encoded protein: CASSASGGAYEQYV.

The chain recombines TRBV6-2 or TRBV6-3 with TRBJ2-1; 12 bases fit TRBD1. V was clipped by 6 bases and J by 10 bases; unmatched bases: 7. The CDR3 is 14 amino acids. Germline loops: CDR1 MNHEY, CDR2 SVGEGT. The CDR3 DNA follows: TGTGCCAGCAGCCCCGGGACAGGGGGCACCGAGCAGTTCTTC. Amino acids: CASSPGTGGTEQFF.

The chain couples TRBV28 to TRBJ2-7; no definite D call. Germline-derived CDR1 and CDR2 are MDHEN and SYDVKM. This CDR3 comprises 15 residues. Trimming removed 6 bases at V and 2 bases at J, with 17 bases between. Here the CDR3 DNA reads TGTGCCAGCAGACGTGACACCCAAGGGCCCTACGAGCAGTACTTC. Residues: CASRRDTQGPYEQYF.

The CDR3 region has the DNA TGTGCCAGCAGCTTATTCGGAGACAGAGGACACAATGAGCAGTTCTTC. Translation gives CASSLFGDRGHNEQFF. The chain is built from TRBV7-9 and TRBJ2-1; D might be TRBD1 (5 bases). From germline, CDR1 is SEHNR and CDR2 FQNEAQ (reference sequence). Between the trimmed V and J ends, which lost 2 bases and 5 bases, there was a span of 16 bases. The CDR3 loop spans 16 amino acids.

This clonotype came up a few times. CDR3 nucleotide sequence: TGCGCCAGCAGCCTCCGACAGGTGGGCTCAGGGCCCGGGGAGCTGTTTTTT. Residues: CASSLRQVGSGPGELFF. This sequence joins TRBV4-1 and TRBJ2-2, with a tentative D call TRBD1 (6 bases). V lost 4 bases and J lost 6, with 21 bases in between. The length of the CDR3 is 17 residues. The V gene's germline CDR1 is MGHRA and CDR2 YSYEKL.

This clonotype was observed many times. J is TRBJ2-5 and V is TRBV10-3; possible D gene TRBD2, 6 bases. The CDR3 extends over 14 amino acids. CDR1 ENHRY and CDR2 SYGVKD come from the germline V gene. V lost 10 bases and J lost 0, with 15 bases in between. The CDR3 DNA sequence: TGTGCCACAATGCGGGGACCGGACCAAGAGACCCAGTACTTC. Protein product: CATMRGPDQETQYF.

This chain uses TRBV29-1 with TRBJ2-1, with D perhaps given as TRBD1 or TRBD2 (5 bases each). Trimming took 0 bases from V and 8 from J, leaving 11 bases between them. The CDR3 runs 13 residues. The germline V gene encodes CDR1 SQVTM and CDR2 ANQGSEA. The CDR3 spells CSVEDKGDDEQFF. The CDR3 coding sequence is TGCAGCGTTGAAGATAAAGGGGACGATGAGCAGTTCTTC.

This clonotype was recorded a few times. The chain has TRBV19 and TRBJ2-5; 7 nucleotides align to TRBD1. Germline assignment: CDR1 LNHDA and CDR2 SQIVND (reference sequence). J gave up 5 bases and V 4 bases, and 4 bases lay outside the gene matches. This CDR3 is built from 13 residues. CDR3 nucleotide sequence: TGTGCCAGTAGTACTAGGGGGCTTGAGACCCAGTACTTC. It encodes CASSTRGLETQYF.

At least ten counts were recorded for this clonotype. This sequence joins TRBV3-1 and TRBJ2-1; 9 nucleotides match TRBD2. The germline V gene encodes CDR1 LGHDT and CDR2 YNNKEL (reference sequence). Trimming at V came to 0 bases and at J to 0 bases, leaving 9 bases not matched to a gene. The CDR3 is made up of 19 amino acids. The DNA for the CDR3 is TGTGCCAGCAGCCAAGATCGTGCGGGAGGGCCGAGCTCCTACAATGAGCAGTTCTTC. Protein sequence: CASSQDRAGGPSSYNEQFF.

This clonotype was recorded at least ten times. The gene calls are TRBV14 and TRBJ2-5; 9 nucleotides agree with TRBD2. Per germline, CDR1 SGHDN and CDR2 FVKESK. This CDR3 contains 14 residues. The V and J ends lost 4 bases and 5 bases, in that order; junction bases with no gene match: 5. The CDR3 DNA reads as TGTGCCAGCAGCCTAGCGGGGGTAAGGGAGACCCAGTACTTC. This sequence encodes CASSLAGVRETQYF.

This clonotype showed up many times. This chain joins TRBV5-6 and TRBJ1-1, with no clear D. Per the germline V gene, CDR1 is SGHDT and CDR2 is YYEEEE. The CDR3 has 17 amino acids. Trimming stripped 0 bases from V and 13 bases from J, with 28 bases between. The CDR3 coding sequence is TGTGCCAGCAGCTTGGTCGGGGTATGGGTGGGTCCCCCTTTAGGTTTCTTT. Translating gives CASSLVGVWVGPPLGFF.

The J gene is TRBJ2-7, the V gene TRBV6-1, with D tentatively TRBD2 (7 bases). Trimming pared 5 bases from V and 4 bases from J, leaving 18 bases between. This CDR3 comprises 15 residues. Germline lookup yields CDR1 MNHNS and CDR2 SASEGT. The CDR3 loop reads CASSRVGGGRYEQYV. In DNA, the CDR3 is TGTGCCAGCAGTCGGGTAGGCGGGGGCCGATACGAGCAGTACGTC.

This clonotype was counted a few times. The genes are TRBV2 and TRBJ1-6; D is uncertain. The CDR3 runs to 10 residues. Germline CDR1 reads SNHLY; CDR2 reads FYNNEI. V lost 6 bases, J lost 14 bases, and 8 bases lay in between. CDR3 bases: TGTGCCAGCAGGGGTAAGGCCCTCCACTTT. Amino acid sequence: CASRGKALHF.

This clonotype was seen a few times. The chain combines TRBV4-1 with TRBJ1-5; D unresolved. Germline V gives CDR1 MGHRA, CDR2 YSYEKL. This CDR3 region has 16 residues. Trimming removed 4 bases from V and 7 bases from J, with 20 bases in between. This chain's CDR3 is CASSPSGSTTRQPQHF. DNA of the CDR3: TGCGCCAGCAGCCCGTCCGGGTCTACCACGAGGCAGCCCCAGCATTTT.

The rearrangement uses TRBV19 and TRBJ2-5, with 9 bases fitting TRBD1. Germline V gives CDR1 LNHDA, CDR2 SQIVND (reference sequence). The ends lost 3 bases at V and 2 bases at J; junction bases unmatched: 4. This CDR3 region has 15 residues. The CDR3 protein is CASSILGQGQETQYF. CDR3 DNA sequence: TGTGCCAGTAGTATCCTTGGACAGGGGCAAGAGACCCAGTACTTC. The variable domain in full, completed from reference TRBV19 and TRBJ2-5, reads DGGITQSPKYLFRKEGQNVTLSCEQNLNHDAMYWYRQDPGQGLRLIYYSQIVNDFQKGDIAEGYSVSREKKESFPLTVTSAQKNPTAFYLCASSILGQGQETQYFGPGTRLLVL.

The genes are TRBV27 and TRBJ2-2; D might be TRBD2 (5 bases). CDR1 and CDR2 (germline): MNHEY, SMNVEV (reference sequence). V was cut by 8 bases and J by 4 bases, with 11 bases left in between. CDR3 size: 13 residues. This chain's CDR3 is CASGRPVTGELFF. The CDR3 nucleotides read TGTGCCAGCGGGAGACCGGTCACCGGGGAGCTGTTTTTT.

The chain joins TRBV6-1 to TRBJ2-7; 12 bases map to TRBD2. Germline values: CDR1 MNHNS, CDR2 SASEGT. V gave up 8 bases and J gave up 6 bases; unmatched junction bases: 5. This CDR3 contains 13 residues. The CDR3 DNA reads TGTGCCAGCTCAACTAGCGGGAGGTTCGAGCAGTACTTC. Translation: CASSTSGRFEQYF.